This TCR beta chain was sequenced for a study of blood T cell repertoires in COVID-19. In the original analysis: Reference gene primer amplification gave nucleated cell count estimates. Sequencing was performed with immunoSEQ multiplex PCR; in TCRdb, only in-frame clones are kept and a portion is missing. V and J calls and clone size are copied from that table; D and trimming were computed from the DNA. The repertoire has around 100,000 clones, more than 75% of them found once; the top ten carry over 15%. Germline V lookup: CDR1 MNHEY, CDR2 SVGEGT. CDR3 length equals 18 residues. V was trimmed by 0 bases and J by 2 bases, leaving 17 bases between them. This clone appeared once.

This clonotype was obtained from a human donor in a cohort sampled during active COVID-19. The sequenced material came from peripheral blood. The V call is TRBV6-2 or TRBV6-3, the J call TRBJ1-3, with D possibly matching TRBD1 (5 bases). The CDR3 DNA is TGTGCCAGCAGTTACTCCGTCCTCCGGGGGATCACTGGAAACACCATATATTTT. It specifies CASSYSVLRGITGNTIYF.